The 17 T cell receptor beta chains below were found in one sample sequenced in a study of shared clonotypes between healthy human individuals. The protocol was immunoSEQ multiplex PCR, while the TCRdb copy is restricted to in-frame clones and leaves out a portion. The profile shows about 680,000 clones, around 73% of them singletons. Sequenced: memory CD4+ T cells sorted from blood. Regarding subset: CD45RA-negative fraction. Source of these receptors: a woman aged 25 to 45 in good health.

The chain is built from TRBV7-9 and TRBJ2-7; no firm D call. V dropped 0 bases and J dropped 4 bases, with 7 bases sitting between them. This CDR3 has 13 residues. The V gene's germline CDR1 is SEHNR and CDR2 FQNEAQ (reference sequence). Here the CDR3 reads CASSLAAMYEQYF. The CDR3 DNA sequence: TGTGCCAGCAGCTTAGCAGCGATGTACGAGCAGTACTTC.

The chain uses TRBV5-4 and TRBJ2-7; 7 bases align to TRBD1. This CDR3 has 15 amino acids. Per the germline V gene, CDR1 is SGHNT and CDR2 is YYREEE (reference sequence). The J segment lost 6 bases and the V segment lost 1 base, leaving 10 bases of the junction unmatched. CDR3 bases: TGTGCCAGCAGCTTGCAGGGGATGACAGGGTTCGAGCAGTACTTC. The encoded protein is CASSLQGMTGFEQYF.

This chain joins TRBV10-2 and TRBJ2-2, with a tentative D call TRBD2 (7 bases). Trimming stripped 6 bases from V and 5 bases from J, with 19 bases between. Germline values: CDR1 WSHSY, CDR2 SAAADI. This CDR3 is built from 16 residues. Here the CDR3 reads CASSATGGPQTGELFF. The CDR3 DNA is TGCGCCAGCAGCGCTACGGGGGGCCCCCAAACCGGGGAGCTGTTTTTT.

The J gene is TRBJ1-4, the V gene TRBV5-5; D unresolved. The germline V gene has CDR1 SGHKS and CDR2 YYEKEE (reference sequence). This CDR3 region has 14 residues. V dropped 0 bases and J dropped 7 bases, with 10 bases sitting between them. In DNA form, the CDR3 reads TGTGCCAGCAGCTTGGGGCAGTTAGGTGAAAAACTGTTTTTT. Encoded protein: CASSLGQLGEKLFF.

This clone was counted only a few times. The V call is TRBV11-2, the J call TRBJ2-7; either TRBD1 or TRBD2 may supply D (5 bases each). V shed 5 bases and J shed 7 bases, with 15 bases lying between them. The CDR3 extends over 13 amino acids. Per the germline V gene, CDR1 is SGHAT and CDR2 is FQNNGV. As DNA, the CDR3 is TGTGCCAGCAGCACGGGACCGTCTCTTGAGCAGTACTTC. This encodes CASSTGPSLEQYF.

This clone was seen a handful of times. The rearrangement joins TRBV30 to TRBJ1-1; 9 bases align to TRBD1. Germline CDR1 and CDR2: GTSNPN and SVGIG (reference sequence). After removal of 2 bases from V and 1 base from J, the junction contained 5 bases not matched to a gene. The CDR3 is 15 amino acids. The CDR3 spells CAWSNRGQGNTEAFF. For the CDR3, the DNA is TGTGCCTGGAGTAACAGGGGGCAGGGGAACACTGAAGCTTTCTTT.

This sequence joins TRBV4-1 and TRBJ2-7; TRBD2 matches 10 bases. V shed 3 bases, J shed 0 bases, and the junction held 11 bases outside the gene matches. Germline values: CDR1 MGHRA, CDR2 YSYEKL. The CDR3 contains 18 residues. CDR3 in amino acids: CASSQQMSSGSFSYEQYF. The DNA of the CDR3 is TGCGCCAGCAGCCAGCAAATGTCTAGCGGGAGCTTCTCCTACGAGCAGTACTTC.

This clone was picked up a small number of times. J is TRBJ1-1 and V is TRBV6-1; D perhaps matches TRBD1 (5 bases). V lost 6 bases to trimming and J lost 1 base, with 12 bases between them. Per the germline V gene, CDR1 is MNHNS and CDR2 is SASEGT. The CDR3 is 14 residues long. The CDR3 loop reads CASRSGTGNTEAFF. The CDR3 nucleotides are TGTGCCAGCAGGTCCGGGACGGGGAACACTGAAGCTTTCTTT.

This clone was detected a few times. V gene TRBV7-2 combines with J gene TRBJ1-1, with D unresolved. The germline V gene has CDR1 SGHTA and CDR2 FQGNSA. Trimming took 6 bases from V and 5 from J, leaving 16 bases between them. The CDR3 sequence is 14 residues long. CDR3 bases: TGTGCCAGCAGTTACATCTTAACCGGGACTGAAGCTTTCTTT. This encodes CASSYILTGTEAFF.

This clone was counted between two and nine times. This chain links TRBV5-4 with TRBJ2-3, with 11 bases aligning to TRBD2. Germline CDR1 is SGHNT and CDR2 is YYREEE (reference sequence). This CDR3 has 16 amino acids. V dropped 3 bases and J dropped 4; count of bases not matched to a gene: 7. DNA of the CDR3: TGTGCCAGCAGCTCCCCTCTAGCGGGAGGCCCAGATACGCAGTATTTT. Translation gives CASSSPLAGGPDTQYF.

The gene calls are TRBV19 and TRBJ1-2; TRBD1 agrees at 9 bases. The V segment lost 2 bases and the J segment 1 base; nucleotides outside the gene matches: 11. Looked up from germline, CDR1 is LNHDA and CDR2 is SQIVND (reference sequence). This CDR3 contains 18 residues. The CDR3 spells CASSIHWTGARVNYGYTF. In nucleotides, the CDR3 is TGTGCCAGTAGTATACATTGGACAGGGGCCAGAGTTAACTATGGCTACACCTTC. The variable domain in full, with the rest retrieved from reference TRBV19 and TRBJ1-2, is DGGITQSPKYLFRKEGQNVTLSCEQNLNHDAMYWYRQDPGQGLRLIYYSQIVNDFQKGDIAEGYSVSREKKESFPLTVTSAQKNPTAFYLCASSIHWTGARVNYGYTFGSGTRLTVV.

This chain links TRBV6-1 with TRBJ2-3, with D possibly being TRBD2 (5 bases). Germline CDR1 reads MNHNS; CDR2 reads SASEGT. The CDR3 is made up of 14 amino acids. V was cut by 3 bases and J by 3 bases, with 10 bases left in between. CDR3 loop: CASSDWTGTDTQYF. CDR3 nucleotides: TGTGCCAGCAGTGATTGGACTGGAACAGATACGCAGTATTTT.

The chain recombines TRBV28 with TRBJ1-1; no clear D. V shed 3 bases and J shed 3 bases, with 14 bases lying between them. Germline V gives CDR1 MDHEN, CDR2 SYDVKM. The CDR3 loop spans 15 amino acids. The CDR3 reads CASSFQSDLYTEAFF. CDR3 sequence (DNA): TGTGCCAGCAGTTTTCAATCTGACCTCTACACTGAAGCTTTCTTT.

The rearrangement joins TRBV5-8 to TRBJ2-3; 12 positions agree with TRBD2. After removal of 0 bases from V and 12 bases from J, the junction contained 8 bases not matched to a gene. Germline assignment: CDR1 SGHTS and CDR2 YDEGEE. The CDR3 runs to 15 residues. For the CDR3, the DNA is TGTGCCAGCAGCTTGGGACTAGCGGGAGAAGGGGCCCAGTATTTT. This translates into CASSLGLAGEGAQYF.

This chain joins TRBV7-9 and TRBJ2-1, with 9 bases that match TRBD1. Trimming took 5 bases from V and 6 from J; bases not matched to a gene: 8. The CDR3 totals 15 residues. CDR1 SEHNR and CDR2 FQNEAQ come from the germline V gene (reference sequence). CDR3 amino acids: CASSAPGQGRNEQFF. CDR3 nucleotides: TGTGCCAGCAGCGCCCCGGGACAGGGTCGCAATGAGCAGTTCTTC.

This sequence joins TRBV27 and TRBJ2-2; 12 nucleotides match TRBD2. V shed 0 bases and J 4 bases; nucleotides not matched to a gene: 6. Germline CDR1 MNHEY, CDR2 SMNVEV (reference sequence). This CDR3 contains 18 residues. The chain's CDR3 is CASSLSRLAGGPTGELFF. CDR3 DNA: TGTGCCAGCAGTTTATCGAGGCTAGCGGGAGGGCCCACCGGGGAGCTGTTTTTT.

The chain employs TRBV6-1 and TRBJ1-3, with D possibly matching TRBD1 (6 bases). Germline loops: CDR1 MNHNS, CDR2 SASEGT. The CDR3 loop spans 15 amino acids. V was clipped by 1 base and J by 4 bases, with 11 bases between them. The CDR3, as DNA: TGTGCCAGCAGTGAAGGACGGGGGCAAGGAAACACCATATATTTT. This translates into CASSEGRGQGNTIYF.